One sample yielded the 9 T cell receptor beta chains listed below, sequenced in a study of human T cells and chemical hapten exposure. Described time point: patch test 2, 6 weeks after DPC sensitization. Treatment noted: therapeutic diphenylcyclopropenone sensitization with weekly scalp DPC. TCRdb ran MiXCR on the RACE reads and lists one entry per CDR3 protein. The table includes about 380,000 distinct CDR3 sequences, under 6.5% detected once. This sample comprised whole blood, obtained in connection with sensitization to the hapten diphenylcyclopropenone (DPC). These receptors were taken from a woman younger than 35 with alopecia areata. Some clones in this sample may be carry-over from other donors' samples.

This clonotype was picked up a small number of times. V usage is TRBV18 and J usage is TRBJ2-2, with D unclear. Trimming cost V 1 base and J 5 bases, with 14 bases left between them. Germline CDR1 KGHSH, CDR2 LQKENI. CDR3 length equals 16 residues. CDR3 region: CASSPRTQVGTGELFF. CDR3 DNA sequence: TGTGCCAGCTCACCACGTACGCAGGTGGGGACCGGGGAGCTGTTTTTT.

Written as DNA, the CDR3 is TGTGCCAGCAGTGAATTAGGCAGACTTTCGTCGGCCCAGTACTTC. It encodes CASSELGRLSSAQYF. V is TRBV6-1 and J is TRBJ2-5; D gene ambiguous. The CDR3 totals 15 residues. The V end was cut by 2 bases, the J end by 9 bases, with 19 bases between. Looked up from germline, CDR1 is MNHNS and CDR2 is SASEGT.

Comments on this clonotype: A read error is possible here, since a much larger clone lies one base away. The rearrangement joins TRBV7-9 to TRBJ2-1; no reliable D call. This CDR3 comprises 11 residues. Trimming removed 4 bases from V and 5 bases from J, with 3 bases in between. The germline gives CDR1 SEHNR, CDR2 FQNEAQ (reference sequence). The chain's CDR3 is CASSYNNEQFF. CDR3 coding DNA: TGTGCCAGCAGCTATAACAATGAGCAGTTCTTC.

This clonotype was observed many times. V gene TRBV4-1 combines with J gene TRBJ1-4; weak D call: TRBD1 (5 bases). V lost 0 bases and J 7 bases, leaving 15 bases between the germline ends. Germline loops: CDR1 MGHRA, CDR2 YSYEKL. This CDR3 spans 16 amino acids. The CDR3 is CASSQDLGTGSEKLFF. The CDR3 nucleotides are TGCGCCAGCAGCCAAGATCTAGGTACAGGAAGTGAAAAACTGTTTTTT.

The table lists this clonotype with a few counts. The rearrangement joins TRBV20-1 to TRBJ1-6, with D unclear. The CDR3 is 13 amino acids. Trimming took off 6 bases at V and 10 bases at J, with 16 bases between the two ends. Germline lookup yields CDR1 DFQATT and CDR2 SNEGSKA (reference sequence). CDR3 sequence reads: CSAPEQSGSPLHF. The CDR3, as DNA: TGCAGTGCCCCCGAGCAGAGTGGATCACCCCTCCACTTT.

With respect to this clonotype: One end of the junction does not line up with germline, which may come from a read error. This chain joins TRBV18 and TRBJ2-7; tentative D call: TRBD1 (6 bases). Germline CDR1 and CDR2: KGHSH and LQKENI. The CDR3 is made up of 15 amino acids. The CDR3 sequence is CASSSRGSISNEQYF. Written as DNA, the CDR3 is TGTGCCAGCTCGTCCAGGGGATCTATCTCCAACGAGCAGTACTTC. The whole variable domain, remainder taken from reference TRBV18 and TRBJ2-7, is NAGVMQNPRHLVRRRGQEARLRCSPMKGHSHVYWYRQLPEEGLKFMVYLQKENIIDESGMPKERFSAEFPKEGPSILRIQQVVRGDSAAYFCASSSRGSISNEQYFGPGTRLTVT.

The chain uses TRBV28 and TRBJ2-7; no clear D gene. With 6 bases removed from V and 3 bases from J, the gap between germline ends came to 24 bases. CDR1 and CDR2 (germline): MDHEN, SYDVKM. The CDR3 runs 17 residues. CDR3 loop: CASSFLYFGPDNYEQYF. CDR3 nucleotides: TGTGCCAGCAGCTTCCTTTACTTTGGTCCGGATAACTACGAGCAGTACTTC.

In this sample, this clonotype turned up a few times. The chain recombines TRBV18 with TRBJ2-3; TRBD2 matches 9 bases. This CDR3 region has 16 residues. Germline assignment: CDR1 KGHSH and CDR2 LQKENI. The junction had 6 bases not matched to a gene; V was cut back by 3 bases and J by 2 bases. The CDR3 sequence is CASSPQSGGNTDTQYF. The CDR3 coding sequence is TGTGCCAGCTCACCTCAGAGCGGGGGGAACACAGATACGCAGTATTTT.

The table lists this clonotype with many counts. This chain uses TRBV29-1 with TRBJ1-1; no clear D gene. Germline V gene lookup returns CDR1 SQVTM and CDR2 ANQGSEA. The CDR3 has 12 residues. Trimming took off 3 bases at V and 0 bases at J, with 5 bases between the two ends. The CDR3 DNA sequence: TGCAGCGTTGATCTGGTGAACACTGAAGCTTTCTTT. As protein: CSVDLVNTEAFF.